This is a list of T cell receptor beta chains from one sample in a study of OX40 agonist ivuxolimab in advanced cancers. The repertoire was sequenced with immunoSEQ multiplex PCR; TCRdb's copy has only in-frame clones and lacks some. The top ten clones hold approximately 2.9% of a sample with fewer than 90,000 clones, roughly nine tenths of them seen once. The specimen comprised CD4+ or CD8+ T cells sorted from blood, sampled in a trial of the OX40 agonist ivuxolimab. The receptor set was obtained from an adult with an advanced solid tumor such as melanoma, head and neck, liver or kidney cancer. CDR3s include the opening cysteine and the closing phenylalanine or tryptophan. A D gene is named only where the DNA matches it firmly. Clone size appears in some rows only: once, few, many, or a class for an expanded clone.

clone size	V gene	J gene	D gene	CDR3 DNA	CDR3 protein
NA	TRBV12-5	TRBJ2-1	NA	TGTGCTAGTGGTCCCCCGCCGGGGTCTGAGCAGTTCTTC	CASGPPPGSEQFF
NA	TRBV6-1	TRBJ1-5	TRBD1	TGTGCCAGCAGTGAAGGGGACAGCAACAATCAGCCCCAGCATTTT	CASSEGDSNNQPQHF
NA	TRBV5-4	TRBJ2-2	NA	TGTGCCAGCAGCTTGGAGGCTACCGGGGAGCTGTTTTTT	CASSLEATGELFF
NA	TRBV7-9	TRBJ2-3	NA	TGTGCCAGCAGCCCGCAAGGTAACGACAAGACAGATACGCAGTATTTT	CASSPQGNDKTDTQYF
NA	TRBV4-2	TRBJ1-3	NA	TGTGCCAGCAGCCAAGAACGGTCGGAGGGAAACACCATATATTTT	CASSQERSEGNTIYF
NA	TRBV6-6	TRBJ1-2	NA	TGTGCCAGCATCTACGGGAGAGCCAACTATGGCTACACCTTC	CASIYGRANYGYTF
NA	TRBV27	TRBJ2-6	NA	TGTGCCAGCAGTTTAGGGCTCGTTGGGGCCAACGTCCTGACTTTC	CASSLGLVGANVLTF
NA	TRBV2	TRBJ1-1	TRBD1	TGTGCCAGCACCCTCGTGACAGGGGGCGAACCCGATTTTAACACTGAAGCTTTCTTT	CASTLVTGGEPDFNTEAFF
NA	TRBV2	TRBJ1-6	TRBD1	TGTGCCAGTGGGACCGGGACAGAATTTTCACCCCTCCACTTT	CASGTGTEFSPLHF
once	TRBV2	TRBJ1-1	NA	TGTGCCAGCAGGGAGTCCTTTATGAACACTGAAGCTTTCTTT	CASRESFMNTEAFF